This T cell receptor (beta chain) was retrieved from a study of blood T cell repertoires in COVID-19. Study at large: In each case, the material was cDNA or gDNA derived from T cells, B-cell-depleted T cells, or PBMCs.

The V end was cut by 3 bases, the J end by 4 bases, with 13 bases between. Per the germline V gene, CDR1 is SGHRS and CDR2 is YFSETQ. The CDR3 has 14 residues. The protocol was immunoSEQ multiplex PCR, while the TCRdb copy is restricted to in-frame clones and leaves out a portion. The data contain about 480,000 clones, more than 85% of them singletons. The chain combines TRBV5-1 with TRBJ1-1; D ambiguous. The sequence was collected from a woman between 25 and 40 years old with acute or convalescent COVID-19. Source material: peripheral blood. CDR3 nucleotide sequence: TGCGCCAGCAGCTCCCAGTTACCCACCACTGAAGCTTTCTTT. Translating gives CASSSQLPTTEAFF.